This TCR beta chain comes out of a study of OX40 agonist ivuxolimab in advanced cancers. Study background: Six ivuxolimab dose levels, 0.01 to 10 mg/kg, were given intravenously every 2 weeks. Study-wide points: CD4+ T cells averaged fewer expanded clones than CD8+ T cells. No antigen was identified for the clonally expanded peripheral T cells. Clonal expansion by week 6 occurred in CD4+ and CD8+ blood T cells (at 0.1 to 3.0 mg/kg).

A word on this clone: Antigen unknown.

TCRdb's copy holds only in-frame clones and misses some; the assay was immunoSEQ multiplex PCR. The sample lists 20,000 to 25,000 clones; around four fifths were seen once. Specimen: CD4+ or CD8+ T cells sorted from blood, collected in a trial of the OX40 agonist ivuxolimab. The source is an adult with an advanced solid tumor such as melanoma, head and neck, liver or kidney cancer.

For the CDR3, the DNA is TGTGCCAGCAGACTAACCGACGGACTAGCGGGAAACCCCTACGAGCAGTACTTC. Amino acid sequence: CASRLTDGLAGNPYEQYF. This rearrangement joins TRBV28 to TRBJ2-7, with TRBD2 matching 12 bases. CDR1 MDHEN and CDR2 SYDVKM come from the germline V gene. The CDR3 loop spans 18 amino acids. The ends lost 6 bases at V and 2 bases at J; junction bases unmatched: 14.